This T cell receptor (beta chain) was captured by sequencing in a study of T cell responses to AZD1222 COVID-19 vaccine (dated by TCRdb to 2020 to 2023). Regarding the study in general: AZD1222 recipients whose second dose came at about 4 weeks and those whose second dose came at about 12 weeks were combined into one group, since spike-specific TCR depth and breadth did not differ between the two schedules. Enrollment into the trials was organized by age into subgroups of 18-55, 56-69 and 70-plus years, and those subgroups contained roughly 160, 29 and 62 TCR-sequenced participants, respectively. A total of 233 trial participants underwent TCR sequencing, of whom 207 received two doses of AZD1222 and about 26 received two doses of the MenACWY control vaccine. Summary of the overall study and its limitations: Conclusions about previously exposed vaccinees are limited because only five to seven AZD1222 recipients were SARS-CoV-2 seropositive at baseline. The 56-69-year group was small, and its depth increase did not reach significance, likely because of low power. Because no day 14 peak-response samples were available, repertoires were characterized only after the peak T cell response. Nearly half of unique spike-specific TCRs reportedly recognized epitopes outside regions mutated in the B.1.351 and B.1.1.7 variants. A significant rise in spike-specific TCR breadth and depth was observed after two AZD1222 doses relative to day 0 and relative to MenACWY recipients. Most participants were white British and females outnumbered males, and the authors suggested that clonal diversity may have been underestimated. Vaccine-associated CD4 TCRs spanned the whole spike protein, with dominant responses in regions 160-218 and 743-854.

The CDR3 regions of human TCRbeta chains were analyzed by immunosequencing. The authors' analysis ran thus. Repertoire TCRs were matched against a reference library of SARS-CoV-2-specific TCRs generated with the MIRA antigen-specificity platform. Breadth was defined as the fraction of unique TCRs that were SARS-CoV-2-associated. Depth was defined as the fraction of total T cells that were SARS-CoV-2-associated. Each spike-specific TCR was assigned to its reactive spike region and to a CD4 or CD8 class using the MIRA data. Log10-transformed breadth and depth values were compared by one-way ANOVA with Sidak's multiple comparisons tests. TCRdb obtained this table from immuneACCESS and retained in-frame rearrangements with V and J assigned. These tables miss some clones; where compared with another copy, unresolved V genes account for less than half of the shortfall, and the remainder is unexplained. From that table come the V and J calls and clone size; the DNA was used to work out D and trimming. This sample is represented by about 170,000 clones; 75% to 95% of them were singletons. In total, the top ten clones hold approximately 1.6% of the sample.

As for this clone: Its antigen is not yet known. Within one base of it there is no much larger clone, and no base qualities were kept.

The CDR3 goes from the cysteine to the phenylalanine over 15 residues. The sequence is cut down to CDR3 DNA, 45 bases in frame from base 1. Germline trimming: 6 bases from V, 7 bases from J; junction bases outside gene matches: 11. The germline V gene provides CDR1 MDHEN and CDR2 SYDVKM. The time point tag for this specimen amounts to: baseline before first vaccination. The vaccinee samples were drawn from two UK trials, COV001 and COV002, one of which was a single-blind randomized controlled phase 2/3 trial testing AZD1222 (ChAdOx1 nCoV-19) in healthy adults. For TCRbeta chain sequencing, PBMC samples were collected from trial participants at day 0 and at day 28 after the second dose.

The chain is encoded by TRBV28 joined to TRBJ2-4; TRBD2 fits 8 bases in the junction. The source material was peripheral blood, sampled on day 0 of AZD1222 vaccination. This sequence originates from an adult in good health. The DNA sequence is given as TGTGCCAGCAGATCTTCCGGGACTAGGGGGAACATTCAGTACTTC. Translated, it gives CASRSSGTRGNIQYF.